These 21 T cell receptor beta chains were sequenced from one sample in a study of blood T cell repertoires in COVID-19. The data were produced by immunoSEQ multiplex PCR, yet TCRdb's version contains in-frame clones alone and is incomplete. The sample has hundreds of thousands of clones; roughly 85% are singletons. The sample was PBMCs or T cells enriched from blood (not recorded which). The receptor set was obtained from a woman aged 45-60 years with acute COVID-19.

The chain employs TRBV6-5 and TRBJ1-1, with 8 bases aligning to TRBD1. The CDR3 sequence is 14 residues long. V lost 7 bases to trimming and J lost 2 bases; unmatched junction nucleotides: 6. Germline-derived CDR1 and CDR2 are MNHEY and SVGAGI. The CDR3 DNA reads as TGTGCCAGCACCCGGGGACAGGCCAACACTGAAGCTTTCTTT. Translated, it gives CASTRGQANTEAFF.

J is TRBJ1-6 and V is TRBV4-3; D is perhaps TRBD1 (6 bases). The CDR3 loop spans 14 amino acids. Germline V CDR1 and CDR2: LGHNA, YSLEER. V shed 0 bases and J shed 10 bases, with 10 bases lying between them. The CDR3 DNA is TGCGCCAGCAGCCAAGAACAGGGAGCATCACCCCTCCACTTT. This codes for CASSQEQGASPLHF.

The J gene is TRBJ1-2, the V gene TRBV2, with 8 bases aligning to TRBD1. Germline-derived CDR1 and CDR2 are SNHLY and FYNNEI. V shed 6 bases, J shed 4 bases, and the junction held 10 bases outside the gene matches. This CDR3 has 15 residues. The CDR3 sequence: CASRSGQGTFYGYTF. The CDR3 nucleotides are TGTGCCAGCAGATCCGGACAGGGAACCTTCTATGGCTACACCTTC.

The J gene is TRBJ1-4, the V gene TRBV19; 9 bases align to TRBD1. Unmatched junction bases numbered 5, after V lost 6 bases and J lost 6 bases. Per germline, CDR1 LNHDA and CDR2 SQIVND (reference sequence). The CDR3 has 14 residues. The CDR3 loop reads CASRGWTGDEKLFF. CDR3 coding DNA: TGTGCCAGTAGGGGCTGGACAGGGGATGAAAAACTGTTTTTT.

This chain uses TRBV27 with TRBJ2-7; 10 positions match TRBD2. V lost 8 bases to trimming and J lost 2 bases; unmatched junction nucleotides: 9. Germline lookup yields CDR1 MNHEY and CDR2 SMNVEV (reference sequence). The length of the CDR3 is 15 residues. In DNA, the CDR3 is TGTGCCAGCTATCCCAGGCTAGCGGGGGCCTACGAGCAGTACTTC. Translated, it gives CASYPRLAGAYEQYF.

J is TRBJ1-6 and V is TRBV5-1; D possibly corresponds to TRBD1 (5 bases). V dropped 0 bases and J dropped 9 bases, with 10 bases sitting between them. Germline lookup yields CDR1 SGHRS and CDR2 YFSETQ. The CDR3 totals 14 residues. CDR3 DNA: TGCGCCAGCAGCTTGGCAGGGAACGGTTCACCCCTCCACTTT. This encodes CASSLAGNGSPLHF.

The CDR3 protein is CASSSTGQGFDGYTF. CDR3 in DNA: TGCGCCAGCAGCTCTACGGGACAGGGGTTTGATGGCTACACCTTC. V is TRBV5-1 and J is TRBJ1-2; TRBD1 agrees at 10 bases. The CDR3 loop spans 15 amino acids. Germline loops: CDR1 SGHRS, CDR2 YFSETQ. Trimming cost V 3 bases and J 6 bases; bases outside gene matches: 8. The variable domain in full, with the rest retrieved from reference TRBV5-1 and TRBJ1-2, is KAGVTQTPRYLIKTRGQQVTLSCSPISGHRSVSWYQQTPGQGLQFLFEYFSETQRNKGNFPGRFSGRQFSNSRSEMNVSTLELGDSALYLCASSSTGQGFDGYTFGSGTRLTVV.

The sample holds one count of this clone. The V call is TRBV7-9, the J call TRBJ1-2; D is unclear. Trimming shortened V by 2 bases and J by 1 base, and 5 bases separated the two germline ends. This CDR3 contains 13 residues. In germline, CDR1 is SEHNR, CDR2 FQNEAQ (reference sequence). DNA for the CDR3: TGTGCCAGCAGCTTATCCAATAACTATGGCTACACCTTC. This codes for CASSLSNNYGYTF.

The genes are TRBV3-1 (or the pseudogene TRBV3-2) and TRBJ1-3; D gene unclear. The CDR3 is 14 residues long. V was pared by 2 bases and J by 1 base, with 6 bases between. Germline CDR1 is LGHDT and CDR2 is YNNKEL (reference sequence). The CDR3 nucleotides are TGTGCCAGCAGCCAATCAGGATCTGGAAACACCATATATTTT. This codes for CASSQSGSGNTIYF.

The gene calls are TRBV5-1 and TRBJ2-7; TRBD1 matches 7 bases. J gave up 4 bases and V 4 bases, and 11 bases lay outside the gene matches. This CDR3 contains 15 residues. Germline V gives CDR1 SGHRS, CDR2 YFSETQ. This CDR3 reads CASSPTGQSHYEQYF. The CDR3 DNA reads TGCGCCAGCAGCCCGACGGGACAGAGCCATTACGAGCAGTACTTC.

The gene calls are TRBV5-4 and TRBJ1-1, with TRBD1 as a possible D gene (5 bases). The CDR3 loop spans 16 amino acids. CDR1 is SGHNT and CDR2 is YYREEE in the germline V gene (reference sequence). V lost 5 bases, J lost 0 bases, and 17 bases lay in between. As DNA, the CDR3 is TGTGCCAGCAGTTCAGGACAAGTCCGGATGAACACTGAAGCTTTCTTT. This sequence encodes CASSSGQVRMNTEAFF. Together with reference TRBV5-4 and TRBJ1-1, the CDR3 gives the full variable domain: ETGVTQSPTHLIKTRGQQVTLRCSSQSGHNTVSWYQQALGQGPQFIFQYYREEENGRGNFPPRFSGLQFPNYSSELNVNALELDDSALYLCASSSGQVRMNTEAFFGQGTRLTVV.

CDR3 nucleotide sequence: TGCGCCAGCAGTCAGACAGGAACTAACTATGGCTACACCTTC. It encodes CASSQTGTNYGYTF. This sequence joins TRBV5-1 and TRBJ1-2; a possible D gene is TRBD1 (6 bases). In germline, CDR1 is SGHRS, CDR2 YFSETQ. The CDR3 covers 14 residues. V lost 5 bases and J lost 0, with 11 bases in between.

As DNA, the CDR3 is TGCGCCAGCAGCCTAACTTGGGGACAGGTGAATGAAAAACTGTTTTTT. Protein sequence: CASSLTWGQVNEKLFF. The genes are TRBV4-3 and TRBJ1-4, with 8 bases lining up with TRBD1. This CDR3 is built from 16 residues. The ends lost 4 bases at V and 5 bases at J; junction bases unmatched: 9. Germline CDR1 is LGHNA and CDR2 is YSLEER.

This chain uses TRBV3-1 (or the pseudogene TRBV3-2) with TRBJ2-7; D is perhaps TRBD2 (7 bases). Germline V CDR1 and CDR2: LGHDT, YNNKEL (reference sequence). The V end lost 7 bases, the J end lost 4 bases, and 20 bases lay between the germline ends. CDR3 length: 15 residues. This chain's CDR3 is CASNDLEGGRYEQYF. CDR3 nucleotides: TGTGCCAGCAACGACCTTGAGGGGGGGCGGTACGAGCAGTACTTC.

The rearrangement links TRBV7-8 to TRBJ1-2, with D perhaps TRBD1 (6 bases). Deletions cut 5 bases from V and 5 bases from J, with 9 bases between. CDR1 and CDR2 from the germline V gene are SGHVS and FQNEAQ. This CDR3 is 12 amino acids long. The CDR3 DNA follows: TGTGCCAGCAGCCCAGGGGTGTATGGCTACACCTTC. Its translation is CASSPGVYGYTF. The full variable domain, completed using reference TRBV7-8 and TRBJ1-2, is GAGVSQSPRYKVAKRGQDVALRCDPISGHVSLFWYQQALGQGPEFLTYFQNEAQLDKSGLPSDRFFAERPEGSVSTLKIQRTQQEDSAVYLCASSPGVYGYTFGSGTRLTVV.

The chain recombines TRBV5-1 with TRBJ2-1; 9 nucleotides match TRBD1. V trimming: 0 bases; J trimming: 6 bases; junction bases outside the gene matches: 7. The CDR3 is 16 residues long. The V gene's germline CDR1 is SGHRS and CDR2 YFSETQ. The DNA of the CDR3 is TGCGCCAGCAGCTTGGCTACAGGGGGCTTGGGCAATGAGCAGTTCTTC. This gives the protein CASSLATGGLGNEQFF.

The rearrangement joins TRBV3-1 (or the pseudogene TRBV3-2) to TRBJ2-3; a weak D match, TRBD1 (7 bases). The germline gives CDR1 LGHDT, CDR2 YNNKEL (reference sequence). The CDR3 length is 13 residues. V was trimmed by 3 bases and J by 5 bases, leaving 9 bases between them. The CDR3: CASSQQGGDTQYF. The DNA for the CDR3 is TGTGCCAGCAGCCAGCAGGGGGGAGATACGCAGTATTTT.

This chain uses TRBV7-9 with TRBJ2-7; 7 positions match TRBD1. The CDR3 is 12 amino acids. V shed 6 bases and J 4 bases; nucleotides not matched to a gene: 3. CDR1 SEHNR and CDR2 FQNEAQ come from the germline V gene (reference sequence). For the CDR3, the DNA is TGTGCCAGCAGATCGGACAGGTACGAGCAGTACTTC. It is translated as CASRSDRYEQYF.

This chain links TRBV9 with TRBJ2-2; D uncertain. V was pared by 0 bases and J by 5 bases, with 8 bases between. The CDR3 extends over 14 amino acids. Germline-derived CDR1 and CDR2 are SGDLS and YYNGEE. In DNA form, the CDR3 reads TGTGCCAGCAGCGTAGACCCTAGGACCGGGGAGCTGTTTTTT. Protein product: CASSVDPRTGELFF.

This chain uses TRBV27 with TRBJ2-3; 12 nucleotides align to TRBD2. The CDR3 consists of 12 residues. Germline CDR1 and CDR2: MNHEY and SMNVEV (reference sequence). V gave up 4 bases and J gave up 13 bases; unmatched junction bases: 3. CDR3 region: CASSSRTSGKYF. The CDR3 DNA follows: TGTGCCAGCAGTTCCCGGACTAGCGGGAAGTATTTT.

The chain combines TRBV5-1 with TRBJ2-5, with D possibly TRBD2 on 6 matching bases. This CDR3 spans 14 amino acids. Trimming stripped 0 bases from V and 5 bases from J, with 11 bases between. CDR1 SGHRS and CDR2 YFSETQ come from the germline V gene. The CDR3 loop reads CASSLARGTETQYF. The DNA for the CDR3 is TGCGCCAGCAGCTTGGCCCGGGGGACCGAGACCCAGTACTTC.